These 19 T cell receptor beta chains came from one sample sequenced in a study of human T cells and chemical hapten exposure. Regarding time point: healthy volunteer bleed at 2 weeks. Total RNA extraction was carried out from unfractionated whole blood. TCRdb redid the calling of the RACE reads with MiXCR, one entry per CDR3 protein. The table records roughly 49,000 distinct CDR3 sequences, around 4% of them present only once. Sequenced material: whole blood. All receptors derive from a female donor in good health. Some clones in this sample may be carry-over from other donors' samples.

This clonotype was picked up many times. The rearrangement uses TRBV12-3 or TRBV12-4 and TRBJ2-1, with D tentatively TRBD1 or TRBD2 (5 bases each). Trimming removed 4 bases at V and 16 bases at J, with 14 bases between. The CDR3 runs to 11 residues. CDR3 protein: CASSSGAPPFF. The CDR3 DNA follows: TGTGCCAGCAGTTCCGGGGCGCCGCCCTTCTTC.

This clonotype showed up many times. Here the CDR3 reads CASSLTTGEEAFF. Written as DNA, the CDR3 is TGCGCCAGCAGCTTGACGACAGGGGAGGAAGCTTTCTTT. The rearrangement links TRBV5-1 to TRBJ1-1; 8 nucleotides line up with TRBD1. The J segment lost 8 bases and the V segment lost 1 base, leaving 4 bases of the junction unmatched. The CDR3 loop spans 13 amino acids. CDR1 and CDR2 from the germline V gene are SGHRS and YFSETQ.

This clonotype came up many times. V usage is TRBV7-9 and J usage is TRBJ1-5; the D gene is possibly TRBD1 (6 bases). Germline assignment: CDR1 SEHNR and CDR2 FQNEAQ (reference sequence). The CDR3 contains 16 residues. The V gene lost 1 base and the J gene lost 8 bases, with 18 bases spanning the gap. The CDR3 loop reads CASSLGFTGYYEPQHF. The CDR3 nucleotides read TGTGCCAGCAGCTTAGGGTTCACAGGGTATTACGAGCCCCAGCATTTT.

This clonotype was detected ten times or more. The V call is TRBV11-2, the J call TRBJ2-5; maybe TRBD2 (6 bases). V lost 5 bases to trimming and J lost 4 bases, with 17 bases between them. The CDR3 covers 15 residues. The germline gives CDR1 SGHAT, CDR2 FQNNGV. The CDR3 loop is CASSPETSLRETQYF. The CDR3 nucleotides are TGTGCCAGCAGCCCTGAGACTAGTCTCCGAGAGACCCAGTACTTC.

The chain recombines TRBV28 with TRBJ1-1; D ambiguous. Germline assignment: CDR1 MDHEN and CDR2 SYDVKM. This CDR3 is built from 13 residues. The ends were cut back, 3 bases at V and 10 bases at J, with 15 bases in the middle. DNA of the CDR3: TGTGCCAGCAGTTTTCCTCGCAGCGCCCGAGCTTTCTTT. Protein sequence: CASSFPRSARAFF.

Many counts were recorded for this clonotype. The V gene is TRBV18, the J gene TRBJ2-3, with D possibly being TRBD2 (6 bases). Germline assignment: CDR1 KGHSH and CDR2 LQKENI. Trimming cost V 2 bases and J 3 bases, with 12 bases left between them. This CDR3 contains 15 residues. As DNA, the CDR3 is TGTGCCAGCTCACCAAGGTCGCGGGGTACAGATACGCAGTATTTT. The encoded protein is CASSPRSRGTDTQYF.

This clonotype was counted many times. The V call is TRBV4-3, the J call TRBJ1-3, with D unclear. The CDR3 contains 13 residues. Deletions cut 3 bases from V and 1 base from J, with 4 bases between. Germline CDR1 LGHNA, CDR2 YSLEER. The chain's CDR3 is CASSQESGNTIYF. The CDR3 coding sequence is TGCGCCAGCAGCCAGGAATCTGGAAACACCATATATTTT.

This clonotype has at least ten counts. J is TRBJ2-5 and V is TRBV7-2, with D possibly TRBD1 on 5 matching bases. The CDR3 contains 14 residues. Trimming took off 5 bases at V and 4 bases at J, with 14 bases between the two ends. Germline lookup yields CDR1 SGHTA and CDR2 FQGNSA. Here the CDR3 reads CASSKAGWGETQYF. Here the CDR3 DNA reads TGTGCCAGCAGCAAAGCAGGGTGGGGAGAGACCCAGTACTTC.

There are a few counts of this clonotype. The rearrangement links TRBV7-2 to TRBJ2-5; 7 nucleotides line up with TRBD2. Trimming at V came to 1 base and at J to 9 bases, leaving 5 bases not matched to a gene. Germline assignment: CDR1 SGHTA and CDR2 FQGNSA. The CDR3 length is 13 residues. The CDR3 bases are TGTGCCAGCAGCTTAGGTCTAGCGGAGGCCCAGTACTTC. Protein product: CASSLGLAEAQYF.

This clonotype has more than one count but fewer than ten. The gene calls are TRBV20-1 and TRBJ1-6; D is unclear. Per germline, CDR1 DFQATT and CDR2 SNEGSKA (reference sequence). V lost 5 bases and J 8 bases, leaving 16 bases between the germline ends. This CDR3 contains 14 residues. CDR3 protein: CSASLPGLDSPLHF. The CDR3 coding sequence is TGCAGTGCTTCTCTCCCCGGGCTGGATTCACCCCTCCACTTT.

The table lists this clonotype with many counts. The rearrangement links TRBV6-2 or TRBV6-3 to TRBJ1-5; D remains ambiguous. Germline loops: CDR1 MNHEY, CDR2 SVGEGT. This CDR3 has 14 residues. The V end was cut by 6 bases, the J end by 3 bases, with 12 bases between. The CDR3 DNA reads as TGTGCCAGCAGACCCTCGGCATTCAATCAGCCCCAGCATTTT. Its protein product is CASRPSAFNQPQHF.

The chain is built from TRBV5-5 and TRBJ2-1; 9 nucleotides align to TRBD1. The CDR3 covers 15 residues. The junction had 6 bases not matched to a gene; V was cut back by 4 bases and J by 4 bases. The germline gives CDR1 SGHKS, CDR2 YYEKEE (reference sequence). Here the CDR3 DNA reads TGTGCCAGCAGCCGTGCCGGGACAGGGTACAATGAGCAGTTCTTC. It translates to CASSRAGTGYNEQFF.

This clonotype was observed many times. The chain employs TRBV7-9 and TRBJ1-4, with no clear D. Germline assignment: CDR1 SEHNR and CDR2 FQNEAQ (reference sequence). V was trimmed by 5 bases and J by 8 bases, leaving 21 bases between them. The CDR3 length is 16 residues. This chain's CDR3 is CASSPSLQPGWEKLFF. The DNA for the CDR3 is TGTGCCAGCAGCCCCTCCCTCCAGCCGGGTTGGGAAAAACTGTTTTTT.

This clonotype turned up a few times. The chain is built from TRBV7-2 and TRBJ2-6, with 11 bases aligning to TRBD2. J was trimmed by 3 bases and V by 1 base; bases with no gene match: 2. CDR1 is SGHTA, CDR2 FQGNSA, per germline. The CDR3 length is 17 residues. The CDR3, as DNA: TGTGCCAGCAGCTTAGTCCTAGCGGGGGGTGGGGCCAACGTCCTGACTTTC. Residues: CASSLVLAGGGANVLTF.

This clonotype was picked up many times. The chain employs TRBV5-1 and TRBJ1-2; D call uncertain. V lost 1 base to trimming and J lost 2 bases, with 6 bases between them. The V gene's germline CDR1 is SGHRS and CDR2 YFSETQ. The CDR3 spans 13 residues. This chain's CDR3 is CASSLQQNYGYTF. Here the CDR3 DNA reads TGCGCCAGCAGCTTGCAACAAAACTATGGCTACACCTTC. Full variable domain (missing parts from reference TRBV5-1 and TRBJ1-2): KAGVTQTPRYLIKTRGQQVTLSCSPISGHRSVSWYQQTPGQGLQFLFEYFSETQRNKGNFPGRFSGRQFSNSRSEMNVSTLELGDSALYLCASSLQQNYGYTFGSGTRLTVV.

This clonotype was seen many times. The CDR3 spells CSADRLTDTQYF. The CDR3 region has the DNA TGCAGTGCTGATAGACTCACAGATACGCAGTATTTT. The chain is built from TRBV20-1 and TRBJ2-3, with no clear D. Trimming shortened V by 5 bases and J by 2 bases, and 8 bases separated the two germline ends. There are 12 residues in the CDR3. The germline V gene encodes CDR1 DFQATT and CDR2 SNEGSKA (reference sequence).

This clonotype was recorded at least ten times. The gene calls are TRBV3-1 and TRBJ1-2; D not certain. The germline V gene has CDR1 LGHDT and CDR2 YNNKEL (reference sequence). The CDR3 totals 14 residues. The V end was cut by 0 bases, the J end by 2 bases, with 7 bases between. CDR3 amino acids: CASSQEEWNYGYTF. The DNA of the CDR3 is TGTGCCAGCAGCCAAGAGGAATGGAACTATGGCTACACCTTC.

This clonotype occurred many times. The CDR3 DNA sequence: TGTGCCAGCACTCCCTTCCCAGGTTTGGGAGATACGCAGTATTTT. It yields the protein CASTPFPGLGDTQYF. The chain recombines TRBV7-2 with TRBJ2-3; no reliable D call. V was cut by 7 bases and J by 5 bases, with 19 bases left in between. Looked up from germline, CDR1 is SGHTA and CDR2 is FQGNSA. The CDR3 is made up of 15 amino acids.

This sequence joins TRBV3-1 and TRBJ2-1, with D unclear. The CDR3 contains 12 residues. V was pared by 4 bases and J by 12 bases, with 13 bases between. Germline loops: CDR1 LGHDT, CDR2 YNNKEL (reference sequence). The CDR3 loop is CASSPRPSWQFF. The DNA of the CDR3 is TGTGCCAGCAGCCCCCGGCCCTCTTGGCAGTTCTTC.